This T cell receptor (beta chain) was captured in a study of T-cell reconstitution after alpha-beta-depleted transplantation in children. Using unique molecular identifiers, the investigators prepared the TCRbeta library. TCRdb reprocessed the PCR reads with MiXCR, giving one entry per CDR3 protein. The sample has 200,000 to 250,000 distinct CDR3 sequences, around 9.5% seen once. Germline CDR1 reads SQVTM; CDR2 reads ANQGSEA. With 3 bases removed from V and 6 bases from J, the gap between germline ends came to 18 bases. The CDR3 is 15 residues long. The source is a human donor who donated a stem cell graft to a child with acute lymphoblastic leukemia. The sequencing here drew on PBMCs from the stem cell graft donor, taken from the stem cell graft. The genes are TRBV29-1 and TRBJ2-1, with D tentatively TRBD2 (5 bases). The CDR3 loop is CSVESGRSVGNEQFF. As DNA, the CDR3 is TGCAGCGTTGAGAGCGGAAGGTCGGTTGGCAATGAGCAGTTCTTC.